These T cell receptor beta chains were read from a single sample in a study of blood T cell repertoires in COVID-19. The data were produced by immunoSEQ multiplex PCR, yet TCRdb's version contains in-frame clones alone and is incomplete. In the table there are some 500,000 clones, 85% to 90% of which are singletons. The sequencing sample was made of PBMCs or T cells enriched from blood (not recorded which). These receptors were obtained from a woman aged 40 to 49 who had recovered from COVID-19. Both conserved end residues are part of each CDR3. Fields, in order: clone size, V gene, J gene, D gene, CDR3 DNA, CDR3 protein. A D gene is named only where the DNA matches it firmly. Size is stated for part of the rows, as once, few or many counts, or as a class when the clone is expanded.

>-|TRBV4-3|TRBJ2-7|TRBD2
TGCGCCAGCAGTCCGGGACTAGCGGACTCCTACGAGCAGTACTTC
CASSPGLADSYEQYF
>-|TRBV6-2/TRBV6-3|TRBJ1-1|-
TGTGCCAGCAGTCTCAGGACAGCCACTGAAGCTTTCTTT
CASSLRTATEAFF
>-|TRBV29-1|TRBJ1-1|-
TGCGCTTATGGACAGTTGGGCACTGAAGCTTTCTTT
CAYGQLGTEAFF
>-|TRBV18|TRBJ2-3|TRBD1
TGTGCCAGCTCACCCCCAGGGGGCTTGGGAGATACGCAGTATTTT
CASSPPGGLGDTQYF
>-|TRBV12-3/TRBV12-4|TRBJ2-7|-
TGTGCCAGCAGTTCCTCTCCAGGGTTGGCGCAGTACTTC
CASSSSPGLAQYF
>once|TRBV27|TRBJ2-7|-
TGTGCCAGCAGTTATAGAACGGGTTCCTACGAGCAGTACTTC
CASSYRTGSYEQYF
>-|TRBV13|TRBJ2-3|TRBD1
TGTGCCAGCAGCTTGTTTGACAGGGTATCAGATACGCAGTATTTT
CASSLFDRVSDTQYF
>once|TRBV9|TRBJ1-6|-
TGTGCCAGCAGCGTAGGGCAGTTCAATTCACCCCTCCACTTT
CASSVGQFNSPLHF
>-|TRBV7-7|TRBJ2-2|-
TGTGCTAGCAGCTTATCTAACACCGGGGAGCTGTTTTTT
CASSLSNTGELFF
>-|TRBV7-2|TRBJ1-2|TRBD1
TGTGCCAGCAGCAGTCAACAGGGGATCGATGGCTACACCTTC
CASSSQQGIDGYTF
>-|TRBV19|TRBJ2-1|-
TGTGCCAGTAGTATAGACCAGGGTTTCTCCTACAATGAGCAGTTCTTC
CASSIDQGFSYNEQFF
>-|TRBV19|TRBJ1-3|-
TGTGCCAGTAGCCCGGCTGGAAACACCATATATTTT
CASSPAGNTIYF
>once|TRBV20-1|TRBJ1-4|-
TGCAGTGCTAGTCAGGCAACTAATGAAAAACTGTTTTTT
CSASQATNEKLFF
>-|TRBV9|TRBJ2-1|-
TGTGCCAGCAGCGTAGAAACGGGAAACAATGAGCAGTTCTTC
CASSVETGNNEQFF
>-|TRBV4-3|TRBJ2-6|-
TGCGCCAGCAGCCCTCGGGAAGGTGGGGCCAACGTCCTGACTTTC
CASSPREGGANVLTF
>-|TRBV5-5|TRBJ1-5|TRBD1
TGTGCCAGCAGCAGGTGGACAGGGAATCAGCCCCAGCATTTT
CASSRWTGNQPQHF
>-|TRBV3-1/TRBV3-2|TRBJ1-3|-
TGTGCCAGCAGTGAGCCGATGACAGCGTTCACTGGAAACACCATATATTTT
CASSEPMTAFTGNTIYF
>-|TRBV5-1|TRBJ2-1|-
TGCGCCAGCAGCCTAGACGGGAGCTCCTACAATGAGCAGTTCTTC
CASSLDGSSYNEQFF
>-|TRBV11-3|TRBJ2-7|TRBD1
TGTGCCAGCAGCTTAACAGGGACAGTCACTTCCTACGAGCAGTACTTC
CASSLTGTVTSYEQYF
>-|TRBV24-1|TRBJ2-7|TRBD2
TGTGCCACCAGTGATTTCCCTAGACTAGCGGGGGTCTTGGAGCGAATTGCCGACGAGCAGTACTTC
CATSDFPRLAGVLERIADEQYF
>-|TRBV5-4|TRBJ2-7|TRBD2
TGTGCCAGCAGCTCAAGCGGGAGTATCGACGAGCAGTACTTC
CASSSSGSIDEQYF
>-|TRBV7-9|TRBJ2-7|TRBD2
TGTGCCAGCGAACTAGCGGGAGGGCTTTACGAGCAGTACTTC
CASELAGGLYEQYF
>-|TRBV3-1/TRBV3-2|TRBJ2-2|TRBD2
TGTGCCAGCAGCCAAGATAGGGACTACTATTCCACCGGGGAGCTGTTTTTT
CASSQDRDYYSTGELFF
>few|TRBV7-9|TRBJ2-7|TRBD1
TGTGCCAGCAGCTTACCCCCGGGACAGGGGGCCTACGAGCAGTACTTC
CASSLPPGQGAYEQYF
>-|TRBV5-6|TRBJ1-2|-
TGTGCCAGCAGCTTGGATACAGGGACTAGGGGCTACACCTTC
CASSLDTGTRGYTF
>-|TRBV11-2|TRBJ2-3|TRBD2
TGTGCCAGCAGCTTTGCGGCTAGCGGGAGCCCTTTGACGCAGTATTTT
CASSFAASGSPLTQYF
>-|TRBV7-6|TRBJ2-1|TRBD2
TGTGCCAGCAGCTTACTTTTAGGGACTAGCGGGTTAGGTGAGCAGTTCTTC
CASSLLLGTSGLGEQFF
>-|TRBV7-2|TRBJ2-3|-
TGTGCCAGCAGCTTCTGGGCGGGTACGCAGTATTTT
CASSFWAGTQYF
>-|TRBV7-8|TRBJ1-4|-
TGTGCCAGCAGCCGCGGGCGTGGCGGGGTCTTAAGTGAAAAACTGTTTTTT
CASSRGRGGVLSEKLFF
>-|TRBV11-3|TRBJ1-1|TRBD1
TGTGCCAGCAGCAGAGGGACAGGGCTGAACACTGAAGCTTTCTTT
CASSRGTGLNTEAFF